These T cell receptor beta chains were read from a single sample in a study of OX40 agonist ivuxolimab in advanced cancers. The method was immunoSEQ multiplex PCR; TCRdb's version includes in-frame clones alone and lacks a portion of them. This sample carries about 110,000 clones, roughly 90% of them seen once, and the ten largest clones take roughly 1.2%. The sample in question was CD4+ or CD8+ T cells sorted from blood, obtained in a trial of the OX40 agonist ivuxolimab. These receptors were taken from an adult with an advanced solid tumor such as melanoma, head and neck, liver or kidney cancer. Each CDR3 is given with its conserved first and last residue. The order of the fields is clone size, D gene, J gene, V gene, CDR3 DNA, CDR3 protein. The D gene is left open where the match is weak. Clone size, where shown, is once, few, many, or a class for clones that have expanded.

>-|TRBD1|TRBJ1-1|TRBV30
TGTGCCTGGAGTAAGGGACAGGGTCGGACTGAAGCTTTCTTT
CAWSKGQGRTEAFF
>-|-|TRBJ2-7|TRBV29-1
TGCAGCGTTAAAGTTATGGAAGGGGACTACGAGCAGTACTTC
CSVKVMEGDYEQYF
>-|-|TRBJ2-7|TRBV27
TGTGCCAGCAGTCCCCGGGCCCCCGGGGCCTACGAGCAGTACTTC
CASSPRAPGAYEQYF
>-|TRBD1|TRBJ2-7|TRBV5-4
TGTGCCAGCAGCATAGGACAGGGGGACCCCTACGAGCAGTACTTC
CASSIGQGDPYEQYF
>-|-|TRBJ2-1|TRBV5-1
TGCGCCAGCAACGACGACAGGTCCTACAATGAGCAGTTCTTC
CASNDDRSYNEQFF
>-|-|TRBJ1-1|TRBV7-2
TGTGCCAGCAGCTTAAGGGGATCTGATGAAGCTTTCTTT
CASSLRGSDEAFF
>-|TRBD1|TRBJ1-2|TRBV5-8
TGTGCCAGCAGCACCCTACAGGGGGCCCTCTATGGCTACACCTTC
CASSTLQGALYGYTF
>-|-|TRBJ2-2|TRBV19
TGTGCCAGTAGTATCTGGGGTGTAGGCACCGGGGAGCTGTTTTTT
CASSIWGVGTGELFF
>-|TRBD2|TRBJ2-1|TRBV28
TGTGCCAGCACCTCGACTAGCGGGAGTAAGAATGAGCAGTTCTTC
CASTSTSGSKNEQFF
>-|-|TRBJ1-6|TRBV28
TGTGCCAGCAGTTTTGCCCCCGGACAGATAAATTCACCCCTCCACTTT
CASSFAPGQINSPLHF
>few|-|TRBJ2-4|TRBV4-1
TGCGCCAGCAGTCAGACAGGTCTGAACATTCAGTACTTC
CASSQTGLNIQYF
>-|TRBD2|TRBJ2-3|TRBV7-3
TGTGCCAGCAGCCCCCAGAGCGGGAGAGGGGCAGATACGCAGTATTTT
CASSPQSGRGADTQYF
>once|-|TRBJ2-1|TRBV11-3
TGTGCCAGCAGCCTGAGGGACTCCTACAATGAGCAGTTCTTC
CASSLRDSYNEQFF
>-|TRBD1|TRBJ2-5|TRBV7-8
TGTGCCAGCAGCACGGGACAGGTCAAAGAGACCCAGTACTTC
CASSTGQVKETQYF
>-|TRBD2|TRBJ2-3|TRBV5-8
TGTGCCAGCAGGGGCGGGAGCTCCACAGATACGCAGTATTTT
CASRGGSSTDTQYF
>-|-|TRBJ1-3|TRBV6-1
TGTGCCAGCAGTGGTTGGGGCTCTGGAAACACCATATATTTT
CASSGWGSGNTIYF
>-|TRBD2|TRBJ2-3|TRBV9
TGTGCCAGCAGCTCGAGCCCCGGAGGAATAGCGGGATGGGGGGATACGCAGTATTTT
CASSSSPGGIAGWGDTQYF
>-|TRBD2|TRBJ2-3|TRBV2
TGTGCCAGCAGGGCTAGCGGGAGAACAGATACGCAGTATTTT
CASRASGRTDTQYF